This T cell receptor beta chain was identified in a study of T cell responses to AZD1222 COVID-19 vaccine. General observations from the study: Close to half of spike-specific TCRs reportedly recognize unmutated variant regions. Seropositive AZD1222 recipients at baseline numbered only 6 or 7.

Generated by immunoSEQ multiplex PCR, the TCRdb table keeps only in-frame clones and is missing some. The repertoire holds 110,000 or so clones, with about 89% as singletons. Losses at the gene ends were 0 bases for V and 2 bases for J; bases not matched to a gene: 3. This CDR3 has 16 amino acids. CDR1 and CDR2 (germline): SGDLS, YYNGEE. Concerning this clone itself: The antigen is not known.

Material: peripheral blood, obtained 28 days after the second AZD1222 dose. The rearrangement joins TRBV9 to TRBJ2-1, with 9 positions matching TRBD2. This receptor was identified in an adult who received the AZD1222 COVID-19 vaccine. The CDR3 DNA sequence: TGTGCCAGCAGCGTAGGCGGGGGGGCGGCCTACAATGAGCAGTTCTTC. Protein: CASSVGGGAAYNEQFF.